Below, one T cell receptor (beta chain) is given with its context. Antigen unknown. Data came from immunoSEQ multiplex PCR; TCRdb stores just in-frame clones and leaves some out. The sample holds around 140,000 clones, approximately 92% seen once. The data were taken from a study of T cell responses to AZD1222 COVID-19 vaccine. Study-level information: It was second doses at about 4 or about 12 weeks that were pooled. Study observations and caveats: Every sample of the repertoires postdated the peak T cell response. Among the donors, most were white British and more were female, and clonal diversity was possibly underestimated. Regions 160-218 and 743-854 dominated among vaccine-associated CD4 TCRs spanning spike.

CDR1 and CDR2 from the germline V gene are SNHLY and FYNNEI. V lost 4 bases, J lost 5 bases, and 11 bases lay in between. The CDR3 sequence is 13 residues long. The sample was peripheral blood, taken on day 0 of AZD1222 vaccination. The source of this sequence is an adult in good health. The rearrangement links TRBV2 to TRBJ2-5; D may be TRBD2 (6 bases). In nucleotides, the CDR3 is TGTGCCAGCAGTGTGGCGGGAAAGGAGACCCAGTACTTC. Protein product: CASSVAGKETQYF.